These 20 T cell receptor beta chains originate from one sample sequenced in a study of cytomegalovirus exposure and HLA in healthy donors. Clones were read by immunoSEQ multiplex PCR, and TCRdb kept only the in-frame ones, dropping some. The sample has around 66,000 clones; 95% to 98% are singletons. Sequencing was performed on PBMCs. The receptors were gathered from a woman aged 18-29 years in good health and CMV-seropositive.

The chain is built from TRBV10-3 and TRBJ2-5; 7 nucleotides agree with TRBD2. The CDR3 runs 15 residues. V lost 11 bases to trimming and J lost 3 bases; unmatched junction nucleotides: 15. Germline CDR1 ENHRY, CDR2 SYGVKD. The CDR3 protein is CASNRRRGKKETQYF. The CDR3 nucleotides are TGTGCCTCAAACCGAAGGCGGGGGAAAAAAGAGACCCAGTACTTC.

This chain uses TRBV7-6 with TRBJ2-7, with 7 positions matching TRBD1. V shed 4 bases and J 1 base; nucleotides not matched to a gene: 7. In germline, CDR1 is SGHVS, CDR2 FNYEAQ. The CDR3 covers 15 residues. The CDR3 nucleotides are TGTGCCAGCAGCTCCTGGAGGACAGGTTCCTACGAGCAGTACTTC. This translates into CASSSWRTGSYEQYF.

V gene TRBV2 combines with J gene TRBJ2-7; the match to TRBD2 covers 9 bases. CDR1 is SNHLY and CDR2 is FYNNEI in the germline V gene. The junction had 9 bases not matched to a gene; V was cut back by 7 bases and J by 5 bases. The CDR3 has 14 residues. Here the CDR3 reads CASIRGTSSHEQYF. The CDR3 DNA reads TGTGCCAGCATTAGGGGGACTAGCAGCCACGAGCAGTACTTC.

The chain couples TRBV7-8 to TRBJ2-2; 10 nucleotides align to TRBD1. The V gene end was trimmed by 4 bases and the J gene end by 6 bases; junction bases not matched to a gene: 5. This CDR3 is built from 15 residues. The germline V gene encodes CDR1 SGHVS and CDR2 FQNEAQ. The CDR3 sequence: CASSYGQGGSGELFF. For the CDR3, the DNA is TGTGCCAGCAGCTACGGACAGGGGGGTTCCGGGGAGCTGTTTTTT. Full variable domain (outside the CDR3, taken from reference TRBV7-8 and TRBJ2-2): GAGVSQSPRYKVAKRGQDVALRCDPISGHVSLFWYQQALGQGPEFLTYFQNEAQLDKSGLPSDRFFAERPEGSVSTLKIQRTQQEDSAVYLCASSYGQGGSGELFFGEGSRLTVL.

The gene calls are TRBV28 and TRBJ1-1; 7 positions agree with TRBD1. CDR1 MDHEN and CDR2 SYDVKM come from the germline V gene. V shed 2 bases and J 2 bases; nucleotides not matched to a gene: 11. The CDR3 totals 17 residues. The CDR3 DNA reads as TGTGCCAGCAGTTTAGGGCCAGGGGGTAGTATCAACACTGAAGCTTTCTTT. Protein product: CASSLGPGGSINTEAFF.

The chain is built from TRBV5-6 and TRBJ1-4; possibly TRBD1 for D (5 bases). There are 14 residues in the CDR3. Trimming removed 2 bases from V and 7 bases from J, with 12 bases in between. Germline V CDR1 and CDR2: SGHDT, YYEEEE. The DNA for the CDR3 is TGTGCCAGCAGCTTATCCCAGGGTCTTGAAAAACTGTTTTTT. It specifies CASSLSQGLEKLFF. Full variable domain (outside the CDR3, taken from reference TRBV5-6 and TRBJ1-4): DAGVTQSPTHLIKTRGQQVTLRCSPKSGHDTVSWYQQALGQGPQFIFQYYEEEERQRGNFPDRFSGHQFPNYSSELNVNALLLGDSALYLCASSLSQGLEKLFFGSGTQLSVL.

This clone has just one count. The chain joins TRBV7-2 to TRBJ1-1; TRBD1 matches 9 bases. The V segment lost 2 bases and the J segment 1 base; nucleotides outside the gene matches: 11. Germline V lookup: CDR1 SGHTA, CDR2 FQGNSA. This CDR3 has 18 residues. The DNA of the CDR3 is TGTGCCAGCAGCTTACTACCGACAGGGGGAAGTCAGAACACTGAAGCTTTCTTT. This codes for CASSLLPTGGSQNTEAFF.

The CDR3 DNA reads as TGTGCCAGCAGTGACCTGGGCTTGAAGCAGTACTTC. Amino acid sequence: CASSDLGLKQYF. V gene TRBV2 combines with J gene TRBJ2-7; D not certain. Germline V CDR1 and CDR2: SNHLY, FYNNEI. V shed 3 bases and J shed 8 bases, with 11 bases lying between them. The CDR3 loop spans 12 amino acids.

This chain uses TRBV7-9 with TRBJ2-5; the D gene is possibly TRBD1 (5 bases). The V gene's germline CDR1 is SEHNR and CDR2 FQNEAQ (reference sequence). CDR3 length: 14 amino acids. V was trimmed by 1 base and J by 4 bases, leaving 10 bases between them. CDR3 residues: CASSLEGVGETQYF. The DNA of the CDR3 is TGTGCCAGCAGCTTAGAAGGGGTGGGAGAGACCCAGTACTTC.

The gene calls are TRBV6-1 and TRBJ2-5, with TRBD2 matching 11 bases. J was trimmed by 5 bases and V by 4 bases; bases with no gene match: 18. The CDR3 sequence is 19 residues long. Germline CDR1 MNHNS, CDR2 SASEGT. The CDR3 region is CASSVDPGLAAHLVETQYF. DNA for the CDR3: TGTGCCAGCAGTGTGGATCCGGGACTAGCGGCCCACCTGGTGGAGACCCAGTACTTC.

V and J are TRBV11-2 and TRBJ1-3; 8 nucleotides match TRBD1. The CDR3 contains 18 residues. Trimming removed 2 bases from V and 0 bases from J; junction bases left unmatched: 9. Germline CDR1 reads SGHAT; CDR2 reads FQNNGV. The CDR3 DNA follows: TGTGCCAGCAGCTTATCCCGTGGACAGGGAGCCTCTGGAAACACCATATATTTT. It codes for CASSLSRGQGASGNTIYF.

This CDR3 reads CASSLWTSVQETQYF. The CDR3 region has the DNA TGTGCCAGCAGCTTGTGGACTAGCGTACAAGAGACCCAGTACTTC. This chain joins TRBV5-4 and TRBJ2-5; 9 bases are shared with TRBD2. The CDR3 runs 15 residues. CDR1 and CDR2 from the germline V gene are SGHNT and YYREEE (reference sequence). V lost 1 base, J lost 2 bases, and 3 bases stayed unmatched.

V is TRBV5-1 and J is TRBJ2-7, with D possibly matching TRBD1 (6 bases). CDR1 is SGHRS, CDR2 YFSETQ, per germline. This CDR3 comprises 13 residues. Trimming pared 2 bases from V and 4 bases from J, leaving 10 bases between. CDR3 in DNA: TGCGCCAGCAGCTTAGGACAGTTTTACGAGCAGTACTTC. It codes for CASSLGQFYEQYF.

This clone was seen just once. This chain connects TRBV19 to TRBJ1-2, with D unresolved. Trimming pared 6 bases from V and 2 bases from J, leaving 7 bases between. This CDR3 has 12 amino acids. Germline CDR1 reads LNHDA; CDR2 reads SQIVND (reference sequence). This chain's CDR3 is CASRRQNYGYTF. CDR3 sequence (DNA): TGTGCCAGTAGGCGGCAGAACTATGGCTACACCTTC.

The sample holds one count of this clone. As DNA, the CDR3 is TGTGCCAGCAGCGTAGCGGGAGGAATGCGCAATGAGCAGTTCTTC. Protein sequence: CASSVAGGMRNEQFF. This chain joins TRBV5-4 and TRBJ2-1; 10 bases line up with TRBD2. Per germline, CDR1 SGHNT and CDR2 YYREEE (reference sequence). The length of the CDR3 is 15 residues. V shed 4 bases, J shed 6 bases, and the junction held 7 bases outside the gene matches.

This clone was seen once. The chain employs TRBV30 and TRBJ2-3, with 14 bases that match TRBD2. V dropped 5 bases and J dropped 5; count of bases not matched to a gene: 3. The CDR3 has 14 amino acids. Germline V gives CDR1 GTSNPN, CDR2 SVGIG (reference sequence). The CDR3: CAWGTSGSLDTQYF. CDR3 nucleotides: TGTGCCTGGGGGACTAGCGGGAGTTTAGATACGCAGTATTTT.

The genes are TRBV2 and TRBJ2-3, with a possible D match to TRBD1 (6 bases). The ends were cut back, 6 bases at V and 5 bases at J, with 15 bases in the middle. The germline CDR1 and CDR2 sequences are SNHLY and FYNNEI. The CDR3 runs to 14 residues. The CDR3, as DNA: TGTGCCAGCAGACCTACAGGGTACGGAGATACGCAGTATTTT. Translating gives CASRPTGYGDTQYF.

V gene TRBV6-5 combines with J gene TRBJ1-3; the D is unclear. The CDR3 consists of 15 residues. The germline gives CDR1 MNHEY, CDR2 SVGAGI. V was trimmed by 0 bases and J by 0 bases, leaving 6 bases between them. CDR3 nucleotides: TGTGCCAGCAGTTACTCCTCGAGCTCTGGAAACACCATATATTTT. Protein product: CASSYSSSSGNTIYF.

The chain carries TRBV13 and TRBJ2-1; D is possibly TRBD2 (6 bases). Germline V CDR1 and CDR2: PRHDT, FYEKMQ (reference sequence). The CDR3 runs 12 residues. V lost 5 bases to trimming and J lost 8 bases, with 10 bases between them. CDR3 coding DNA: TGTGCCAGCAGCGCACTAGCCGATGAGCAGTTCTTC. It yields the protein CASSALADEQFF.

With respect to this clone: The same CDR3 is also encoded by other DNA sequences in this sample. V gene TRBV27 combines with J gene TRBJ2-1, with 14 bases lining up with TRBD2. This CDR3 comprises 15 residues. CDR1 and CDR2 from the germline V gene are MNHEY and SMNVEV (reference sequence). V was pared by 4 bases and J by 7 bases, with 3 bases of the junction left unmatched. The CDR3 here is CASSSGLAGGNEQFF. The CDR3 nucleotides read TGTGCCAGCAGTTCAGGACTAGCGGGAGGTAATGAGCAGTTCTTC.